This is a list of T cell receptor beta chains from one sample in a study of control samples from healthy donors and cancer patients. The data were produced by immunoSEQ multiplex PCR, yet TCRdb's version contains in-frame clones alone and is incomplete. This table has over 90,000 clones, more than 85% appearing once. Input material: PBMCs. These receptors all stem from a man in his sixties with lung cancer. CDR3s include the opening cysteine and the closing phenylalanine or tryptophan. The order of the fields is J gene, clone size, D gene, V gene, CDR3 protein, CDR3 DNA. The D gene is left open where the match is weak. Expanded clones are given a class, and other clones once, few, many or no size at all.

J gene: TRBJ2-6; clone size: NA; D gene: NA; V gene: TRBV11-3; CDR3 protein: CASRDRAGANVLTF; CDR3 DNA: TGTGCCAGCAGAGATAGGGCTGGGGCCAACGTCCTGACTTTC
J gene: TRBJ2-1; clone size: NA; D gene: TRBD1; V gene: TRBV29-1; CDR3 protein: CSVSRGQDEQFF; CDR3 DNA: TGCAGCGTCTCCAGGGGGCAAGATGAGCAGTTCTTC
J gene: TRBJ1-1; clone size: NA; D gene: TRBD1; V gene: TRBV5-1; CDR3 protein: CASSLGDRTNTEAFF; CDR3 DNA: TGCGCCAGCAGCTTGGGGGACAGGACTAACACTGAAGCTTTCTTT
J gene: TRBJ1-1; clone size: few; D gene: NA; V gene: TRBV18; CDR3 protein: CASSLTQNTEAFF; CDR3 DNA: TGTGCCAGCTCACTGACTCAGAACACTGAAGCTTTCTTT
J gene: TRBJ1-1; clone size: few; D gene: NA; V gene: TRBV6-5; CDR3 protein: CASSTGNTLTEAFF; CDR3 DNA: TGTGCCAGCAGCACAGGGAACACCTTGACTGAAGCTTTCTTT
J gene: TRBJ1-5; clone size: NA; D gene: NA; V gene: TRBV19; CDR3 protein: CASSSPGNQPQHF; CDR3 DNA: TGTGCCAGTAGTAGCCCGGGGAATCAGCCCCAGCATTTT
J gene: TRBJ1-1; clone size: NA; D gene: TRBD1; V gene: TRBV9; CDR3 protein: CASSVTGVSAEAFF; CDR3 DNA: TGTGCCAGCAGCGTTACAGGGGTGAGCGCTGAAGCTTTCTTT
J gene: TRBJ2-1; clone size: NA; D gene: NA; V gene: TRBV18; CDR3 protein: CASSPGFYNEQFF; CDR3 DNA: TGTGCCAGCTCACCCGGATTCTACAATGAGCAGTTCTTC
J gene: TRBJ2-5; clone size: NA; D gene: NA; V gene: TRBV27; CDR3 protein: CAGTVGETQYF; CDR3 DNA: TGTGCCGGTACAGTAGGGGAGACCCAGTACTTC
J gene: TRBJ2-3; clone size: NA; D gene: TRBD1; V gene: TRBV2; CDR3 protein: CASIGTARSTDTQYF; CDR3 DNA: TGTGCCAGCATCGGGACAGCTCGGTCCACAGATACGCAGTATTTT
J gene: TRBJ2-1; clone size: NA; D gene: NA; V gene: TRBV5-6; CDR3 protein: CASSSNNEQFF; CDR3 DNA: TGTGCCAGCAGCTCTAACAATGAGCAGTTCTTC
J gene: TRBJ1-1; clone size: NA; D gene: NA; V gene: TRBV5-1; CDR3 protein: CASSLAGAEGAFF; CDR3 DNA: TGCGCCAGCAGCTTGGCGGGTGCGGAGGGGGCTTTCTTT
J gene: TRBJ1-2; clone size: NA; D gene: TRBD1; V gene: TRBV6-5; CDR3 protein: CASSRGGQGMGYTF; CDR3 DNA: TGTGCCAGCAGCCGGGGAGGACAGGGAATGGGCTACACCTTC
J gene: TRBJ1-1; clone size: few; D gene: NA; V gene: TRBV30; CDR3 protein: CAWKGMGNTEAFF; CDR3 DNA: TGTGCCTGGAAAGGGATGGGGAACACTGAAGCTTTCTTT
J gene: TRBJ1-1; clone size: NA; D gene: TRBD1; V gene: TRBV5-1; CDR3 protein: CASSLQGGSEAFF; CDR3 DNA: TGCGCCAGCAGCTTGCAAGGGGGCTCTGAAGCTTTCTTT
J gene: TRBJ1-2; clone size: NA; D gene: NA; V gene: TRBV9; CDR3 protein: CASSGGGRRQLNGYTF; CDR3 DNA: TGTGCCAGCAGCGGCGGGGGTCGGCGGCAGCTCAATGGCTACACCTTC
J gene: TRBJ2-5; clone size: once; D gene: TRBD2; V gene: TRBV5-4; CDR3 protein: CASSQGLAGGLQETQYF; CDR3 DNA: TGTGCCAGCAGCCAAGGACTAGCGGGGGGCCTACAAGAGACCCAGTACTTC
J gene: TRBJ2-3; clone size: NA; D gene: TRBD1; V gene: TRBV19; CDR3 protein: CASSMSTGGDTQYF; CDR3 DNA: TGTGCCAGTAGTATGAGTACAGGGGGAGATACGCAGTATTTT
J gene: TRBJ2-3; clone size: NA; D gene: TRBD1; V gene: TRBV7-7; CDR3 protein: CASSPIGQGTDTQYF; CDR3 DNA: TGTGCCAGCAGCCCAATAGGACAGGGGACAGATACGCAGTATTTT
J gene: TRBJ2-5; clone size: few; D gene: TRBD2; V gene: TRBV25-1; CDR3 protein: CASRAPGGRETQYF; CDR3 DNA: TGTGCCAGCAGAGCCCCGGGGGGGCGAGAGACCCAGTACTTC
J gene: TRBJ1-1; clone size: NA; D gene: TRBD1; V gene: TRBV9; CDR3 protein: CASSERTGGNTEAFF; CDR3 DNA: TGTGCCAGCAGTGAGAGGACAGGAGGGAACACTGAAGCTTTCTTT
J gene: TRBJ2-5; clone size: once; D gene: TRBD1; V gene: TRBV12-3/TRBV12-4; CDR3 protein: CASSPGGLSILDF; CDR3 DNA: TGTGCCAGCAGCCCAGGGGGCTTGTCGATTTTGGACTTC
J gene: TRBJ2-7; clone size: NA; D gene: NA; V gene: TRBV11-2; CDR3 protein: CASSLVGGIYEQYF; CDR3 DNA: TGTGCCAGCAGCTTAGTGGGGGGAATCTACGAGCAGTACTTC
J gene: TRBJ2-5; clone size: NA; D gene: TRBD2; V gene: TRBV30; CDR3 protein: CAWSGAGGQETQYF; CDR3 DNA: TGTGCCTGGAGTGGAGCGGGGGGGCAAGAGACCCAGTACTTC
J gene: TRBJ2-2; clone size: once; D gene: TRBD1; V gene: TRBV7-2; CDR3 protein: CASSLVQGANTGELFF; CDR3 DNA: TGTGCCAGCAGCTTAGTTCAGGGGGCGAACACCGGGGAGCTGTTTTTT
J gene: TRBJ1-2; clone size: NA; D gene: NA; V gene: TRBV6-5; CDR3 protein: CASSTEGYTF; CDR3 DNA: TGTGCCAGCAGCACAGAAGGCTACACCTTC
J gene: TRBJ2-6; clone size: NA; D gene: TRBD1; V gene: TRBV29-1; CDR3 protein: CSVTTLTGPGANVLTF; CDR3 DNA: TGCAGCGTGACTACCCTGACAGGGCCTGGGGCCAACGTCCTGACTTTC
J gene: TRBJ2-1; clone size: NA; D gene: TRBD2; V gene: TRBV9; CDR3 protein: CASSVRSGGGNSYNEQFF; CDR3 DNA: TGTGCCAGCAGCGTGAGGAGTGGCGGGGGGAACTCCTACAATGAGCAGTTCTTC
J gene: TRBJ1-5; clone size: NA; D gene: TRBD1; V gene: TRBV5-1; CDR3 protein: CASSSTGGSNQPQHF; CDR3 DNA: TGCGCCAGCAGCTCAACAGGGGGGAGCAATCAGCCCCAGCATTTT
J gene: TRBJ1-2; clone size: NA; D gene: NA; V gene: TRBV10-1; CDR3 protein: CASSDNYGYTF; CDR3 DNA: TGCGCCAGCAGCGATAACTATGGCTACACCTTC
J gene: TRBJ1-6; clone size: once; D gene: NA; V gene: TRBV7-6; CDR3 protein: CASSLGTDNSPLHF; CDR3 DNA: TGTGCCAGCAGCTTAGGGACCGACAATTCACCCCTCCACTTT
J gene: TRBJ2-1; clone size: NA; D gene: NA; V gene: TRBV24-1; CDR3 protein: CATSDFWLDEQFF; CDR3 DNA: TGTGCCACCAGTGATTTTTGGCTGGATGAGCAGTTCTTC
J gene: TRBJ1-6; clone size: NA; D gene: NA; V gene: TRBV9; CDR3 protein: CASSTNSGNSPLHF; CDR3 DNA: TGTGCCAGCAGCACGAACAGTGGGAATTCACCCCTCCACTTT
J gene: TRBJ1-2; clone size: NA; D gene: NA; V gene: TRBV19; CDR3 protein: CASRGDVMDGYTF; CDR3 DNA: TGTGCCAGTAGGGGGGATGTAATGGATGGCTACACCTTC
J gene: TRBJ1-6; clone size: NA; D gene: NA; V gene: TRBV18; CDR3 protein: CASSPRITDSYNSPLHF; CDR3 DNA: TGTGCCAGCTCACCACGTATCACGGATTCCTATAATTCACCCCTCCACTTT
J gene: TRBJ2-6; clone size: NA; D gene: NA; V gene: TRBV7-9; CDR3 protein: CASSLVLYSGANVLTF; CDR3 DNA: TGTGCCAGCAGCTTAGTACTCTACTCTGGGGCCAACGTCCTGACTTTC
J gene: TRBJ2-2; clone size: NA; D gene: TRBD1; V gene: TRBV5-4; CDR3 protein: CASSSRGLNTGELFF; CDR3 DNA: TGTGCCAGCAGCTCCAGGGGGCTAAACACCGGGGAGCTGTTTTTT
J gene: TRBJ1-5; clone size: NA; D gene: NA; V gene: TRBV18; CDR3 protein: CASSLGHGDQPQHF; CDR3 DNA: TGTGCCAGCTCACTGGGACACGGAGATCAGCCCCAGCATTTT
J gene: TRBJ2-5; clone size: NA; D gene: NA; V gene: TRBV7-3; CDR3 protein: CASSLKGPQETQYF; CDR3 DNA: TGTGCCAGCAGCTTAAAAGGGCCCCAAGAGACCCAGTACTTC
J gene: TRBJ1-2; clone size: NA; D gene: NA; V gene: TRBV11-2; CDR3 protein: CASSFSGSELNYGYTF; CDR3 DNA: TGTGCCAGCAGCTTTAGTGGGTCGGAGCTTAACTATGGCTACACCTTC
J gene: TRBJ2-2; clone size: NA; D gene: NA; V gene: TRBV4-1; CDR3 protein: CASSHAGLNTGELFF; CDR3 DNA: TGCGCCAGCAGCCACGCAGGACTCAACACCGGGGAGCTGTTTTTT
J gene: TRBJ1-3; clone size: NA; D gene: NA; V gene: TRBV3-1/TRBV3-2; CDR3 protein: CASSQQGEGNTIYF; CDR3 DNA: TGTGCCAGCAGCCAACAGGGAGAGGGAAACACCATATATTTT
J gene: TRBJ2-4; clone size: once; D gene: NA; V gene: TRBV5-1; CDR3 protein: CASSLRPGDHIQYF; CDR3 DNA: TGCGCCAGCAGCTTGCGGCCGGGGGACCACATTCAGTACTTC
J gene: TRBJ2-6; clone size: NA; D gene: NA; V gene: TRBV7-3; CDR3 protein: CASSLKGSSGANALTF; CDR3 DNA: TGTGCCAGCAGCTTAAAGGGCAGCTCTGGGGCCAACGCCCTGACTTTC
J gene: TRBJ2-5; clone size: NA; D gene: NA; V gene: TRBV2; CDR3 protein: CASKRPQETQYF; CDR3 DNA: TGTGCCAGCAAAAGACCCCAAGAGACCCAGTACTTC
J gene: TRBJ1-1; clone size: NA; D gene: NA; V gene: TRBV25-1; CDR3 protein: CASSGTLGGTEAFF; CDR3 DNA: TGTGCCAGCAGTGGGACATTAGGAGGAACTGAAGCTTTCTTT
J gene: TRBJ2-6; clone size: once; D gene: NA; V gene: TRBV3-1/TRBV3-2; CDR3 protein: CASSLTGSGANVLTF; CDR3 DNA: TGTGCCAGCAGTCTAACAGGATCTGGGGCCAACGTCCTGACTTTC